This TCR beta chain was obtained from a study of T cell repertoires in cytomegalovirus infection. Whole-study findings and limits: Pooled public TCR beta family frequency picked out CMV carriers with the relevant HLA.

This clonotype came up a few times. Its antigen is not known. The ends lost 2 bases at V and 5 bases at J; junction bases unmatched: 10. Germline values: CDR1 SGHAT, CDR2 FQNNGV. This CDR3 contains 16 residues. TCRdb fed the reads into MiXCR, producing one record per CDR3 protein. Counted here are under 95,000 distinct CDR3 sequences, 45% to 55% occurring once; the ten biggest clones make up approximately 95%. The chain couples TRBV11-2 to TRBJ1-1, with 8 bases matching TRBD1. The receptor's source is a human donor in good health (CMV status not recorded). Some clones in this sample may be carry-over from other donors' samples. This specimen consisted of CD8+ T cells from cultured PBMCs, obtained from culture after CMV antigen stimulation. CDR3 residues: CASSLSSNYRGTEAFF. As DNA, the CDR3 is TGTGCCAGCAGCTTATCCTCTAATTACAGGGGGACTGAAGCTTTCTTT.